This TCR beta chain was sequenced during a study of blood T cell repertoires in COVID-19. J was trimmed by 4 bases and V by 4 bases; bases with no gene match: 8. From germline, CDR1 is GTSNPN and CDR2 SVGIG (reference sequence). The CDR3 totals 15 residues. Repertoires were generated with immunoSEQ multiplex PCR, while TCRdb's copy carries only in-frame clones and drops some. This table holds roughly 340,000 clones, around 87% found once. V and J are TRBV30 and TRBJ2-3; 10 bases align to TRBD2. Sequenced: PBMCs or T cells enriched from blood (not recorded which). The TCR originated in a man aged 35 to 55 in a cohort exposed to, infected with or recovered from COVID-19 (not recorded which). In DNA, the CDR3 is TGTGCCTGGAAACCCCTAGCGGGAGCCCCAGATACGCAGTATTTT. It yields the protein CAWKPLAGAPDTQYF.